This T cell receptor (beta chain) stems from a study of T cell repertoires in cytomegalovirus infection. V lost 5 bases and J lost 8, with 15 bases in between. Germline CDR1 reads SGHTA; CDR2 reads FQGTGA. The CDR3 runs 13 residues. This clonotype has at least ten counts. The antigen is undetermined. MiXCR, run by TCRdb on the reads, gives a single entry per CDR3 protein. The table lists some 800,000 distinct CDR3 sequences, 30% to 35% of them singletons. This clonotype was sampled from a human donor in good health (CMV status not recorded). Some clones in this sample may be carry-over from other donors' samples. The input for sequencing was cultured CD8+ T cells from PBMCs, taken from culture after CMV antigen stimulation. The rearrangement joins TRBV7-3 to TRBJ1-1; no definite D call. DNA for the CDR3: TGTGCCAGCAGCAACGACGATGGGTACGAAGCTTTCTTT. Translated: CASSNDDGYEAFF.